The sequence of this T cell receptor (beta chain) was determined in a study of CD8 T cells in Susac syndrome (dated by TCRdb to the late 2010s). With respect to the entire study: Of the Susac syndrome patients who were sequenced, about eight were in clinical remission while more than five had clinically active disease. The study used repertoire sequencing to test whether antigen drove CD8+ T cell activation and differentiation in Susac syndrome. At the time of blood withdrawal, Susac syndrome patients were either therapy-naive, taking corticosteroids (with some also receiving IVIg), or on IVIg alone.

Compared with germline, V lacks 3 bases and J lacks 1 base; bases without a gene match: 5. The CDR3 has 15 amino acids, counting the end cysteine and phenylalanine. CDR3 DNA is the only sequence kept; it has 45 bases, read in frame from the first base. Per the germline V gene, SGHRS is the CDR1 and YFSETQ is the CDR2. On this clonotype itself: Which antigen it targets is not known. No clone much larger than this one lies a single base away; base qualities are absent.

Peripheral blood CD8+ and CD4+ T cells from healthy donors, Susac syndrome patients and multiple sclerosis patients were profiled by high-throughput TCR beta sequencing. Susac syndrome patients met recently defined diagnostic criteria for definite or probable disease. Bulk CD8+ and CD4+ T cells were purified by magnetic negative isolation, while CD8+ TEMRA cells were enriched using FACS. Blood was collected in EDTA tubes and processed within 24 hours, with PBMCs isolated through density gradient centrifugation. PBMCs intended for TCR sequencing were cryopreserved in liquid nitrogen and thawed later in a water bath at 37 degrees C. The sorted or isolated CD4+, CD8+ and CD8+ TEMRA cells reached a purity of at least 90%. RNA was extracted using the RNeasy kit, and roughly 0.5 to 1 ug of the RNA was reverse transcribed with random hexamers. The immunoSEQ multiplex PCR assay, which covers 54 Vbeta and 13 Jbeta segments, was used to amplify TCR beta CDR3 regions. Bias from PCR amplification was corrected by using a synthetic template baseline for primer optimization and for computational correction. The paper's data handling went like this. Reads were assigned to V, D and J genes according to IMGT and analyzed in immunoSEQ Analyzer, with only productive sequences retained. To calculate clonality, Shannon entropy was normalized by log2 of the number of productive unique sequences and then subtracted from one. Public and private clones were assessed among the 100 most prevalent clones of each patient and control. Clones were defined as Susac-specific if absent from the healthy and MS cohorts, from under 1,200 published viral clones and from other ImmuneACCESS disease sequences. TCRdb reworked the public reads: Q25 trimming with fastp, MiXCR clone assembly, productive beta chains retained. Here each entry gathers all rows of one CDR3 protein and keeps the most common genes and DNA. TCRdb, not the authors, supplied the V and J calls. This sample holds under 150,000 distinct CDR3 sequences; nearly 97% were observed only once. Of the sample, roughly 0.08% falls within the top ten clones.

General findings and caveats noted by the study authors: The CD4+ T cell repertoire of patients with Susac syndrome showed no detectable clonal expansion. The number of individuals in the TCR sequencing and HLA analysis was acknowledged as relatively small.

Sequenced: CD4+ T cells from PBMCs. The receptor chain draws on TRBV5-1 and TRBJ2-7, and 9 junctional nucleotides match TRBD1. The TCR comes from a human donor with Susac syndrome. Here the CDR3 is given as CASSSRDRASYEQYF. The nucleotides are TGCGCCAGCAGCTCCCGGGACAGGGCATCCTACGAGCAGTACTTC.